The TCR beta chain under discussion was sequenced for a study of blood T cells in healthy people across ages (dated by TCRdb to the mid-2010s). Looking at the study overall: In model experiments, template switching captured about one uniquely barcoded TCR beta cDNA molecule for every two T cells. Using the same blood draw, the study looked at two additional independent replicas of 1 million unique cDNA reads for two donors, one aged 18 to 30 and the other aged 80 or older. Donors were grouped into four age groups: young (average about 15 years), middle-aged (less than 40), aged (about 59) and long-lived (approximately 78). To track age-related changes in TCR beta repertoire diversity, the study relied on deep sequencing normalized with unique cDNA molecular identifiers. To avoid experimental bias, donors of different ages were randomly spread across the sequencing lanes.

Remarks on this clonotype: Its antigen specificity is not known. Qualities for individual bases were not recorded, and no much larger clone is one base off.

The CDR3 goes from the cysteine to the phenylalanine over 21 residues. The CDR3 DNA has 63 bases and is translated from base 1. From the germline V gene, CDR1 is ENHRY and CDR2 is SYGVKD. V trim: 4 bases; J trim: 0 bases; unmatched bases: 14. Libraries were made using 5' RACE. TCRdb shows the sequencer as Illumina HiSeq 2500. A second PCR of about 7 to 12 cycles was run with a J-beta primer mix and a sample-barcoded 5' primer. A template-switch 5' adaptor carrying 12 random nucleotides introduced a unique molecular identifier onto each TCR beta cDNA molecule. Each sample yielded at least 2.5 million CDR3-containing paired-end reads. All of the RNA was converted into first-strand cDNA using the Mint cDNA synthesis kit, with a TRBC-specific oligonucleotide serving as the primer. After uracil-DNA glycosylase treatment, a first 18-cycle PCR used universal primers M1SS and BC2_uni_R on all cDNA. Per the source publication's procedure: For normalization, 1 million high-quality reads were randomly selected from each sample, with every read carrying a distinct molecular identifier. Reads sharing molecular identifiers were discarded rather than binned into consensus sequences. MiTCR, run with a Q25 quality threshold and the strictest error-elimination algorithm, handled CDR3 identification, clonotype clustering and error correction. A nonparametric unseen species model with Euler transformation was used to estimate lower-bound total TCR beta diversity. TCRdb trimmed public reads at Q25 via fastp, called clones via MiXCR and kept in-frame beta chains. Here each entry gathers all rows of one CDR3 protein and keeps the most common genes and DNA. The V and J calls shown here were made by TCRdb, not taken from the authors' results. Here the sample has 910,000 or so distinct CDR3 sequences; 51% occur a single time. The leading ten clones occupy about 20% of the sample.

Study-level results and caveats: The CMV infection status of donors was not known, potentially confounding age-related changes in expanded clonotypes. The percentage of naive T cells measured by flow cytometry correlated strongly with observed TCR beta diversity. Total diversity estimates from one million sequenced T cells were considered lower bounds and underestimates. Observed TCR beta diversity per million T cells fell roughly linearly with age, and a significant reduction was already apparent by age around 40. Since profiling was done on bulk unsorted PBMCs, naive and antigen-experienced compartments could not be conclusively compared. Compared with the aged group, the long-lived group had more naive CD4+ T cells, fewer expanded clones and increased TCR diversity, suggesting age selection.

Donors were around 37 systemically healthy Caucasian individuals from Russia aged roughly 6 to 95 years. About 10 milliliters of peripheral blood were drawn from each donor into EDTA-treated Vacutainer tubes. Ficoll-Paque density-gradient centrifugation was used to isolate PBMCs, with at least 7 million per sample. Total RNA was extracted from PBMCs with Trizol reagent, with at least 5 micrograms obtained per sample. For every donor, flow cytometry on a PBMC aliquot measured the percentage of naive CD45RAhigh/CD27high T cells. Sequenced material: blood. The rearranged segments are TRBV10-3 and TRBJ2-6, and TRBD2 aligns with 11 junction nucleotides. This receptor was obtained from an older woman in good health. CDR3 region: CAISGRGLAGLVHSGANVLTF. The DNA sequence reads TGTGCCATCAGTGGACGTGGACTAGCGGGTCTAGTACACTCTGGGGCCAACGTCCTGACTTTC.